What follows are 11 T cell receptor beta chains derived from one specimen sequenced in a study of identical twins. TCRdb reprocessed the 5' RACE reads via MiXCR and lists one record per CDR3 protein. The sample has about 530,000 distinct CDR3 sequences, 20% to 25% seen once. These data were likewise used in another study, on yellow fever vaccine responses in identical twins.

The source material was CD4+ T cells sorted from blood. Receptors were obtained from a woman aged 18-29 years in good health.

This clonotype has only a few counts. The rearrangement links TRBV20-1 to TRBJ1-4, with D perhaps matching TRBD1 (5 bases). Germline CDR1 is DFQATT and CDR2 is SNEGSKA (reference sequence). Trimming took off 0 bases at V and 8 bases at J, with 10 bases between the two ends. This CDR3 contains 13 residues. In nucleotides, the CDR3 is TGCAGTGCTAGAGATTTGCAGGGAGAAAAACTGTTTTTT. This sequence encodes CSARDLQGEKLFF.

The rearrangement joins TRBV5-1 to TRBJ2-5; 13 bases are a match to TRBD2. Germline CDR1 and CDR2: SGHRS and YFSETQ. CDR3 length: 19 residues. Trimming at V came to 3 bases and at J to 0 bases, leaving 11 bases not matched to a gene. The CDR3 coding sequence is TGCGCCAGCAGCTCCCTACCCGGGACTAGCGGGAAGTACCAAGAGACCCAGTACTTC. It specifies CASSSLPGTSGKYQETQYF.

This chain joins TRBV20-1 and TRBJ2-5; D call uncertain. Germline V CDR1 and CDR2: DFQATT, SNEGSKA (reference sequence). The ends were cut back, 5 bases at V and 2 bases at J, with 12 bases in the middle. CDR3 length: 13 amino acids. The chain's CDR3 is CSAGRDIQETQYF. CDR3 bases: TGCAGTGCTGGAAGGGATATTCAAGAGACCCAGTACTTC.

This clonotype was seen more than once but under ten times. The rearrangement uses TRBV5-8 and TRBJ1-2; D gene ambiguous. The CDR3 spans 15 residues. The germline V gene encodes CDR1 SGHTS and CDR2 YDEGEE. With 3 bases removed from V and 2 bases from J, the gap between germline ends came to 14 bases. Here the CDR3 DNA reads TGTGCCAGCAGCTCCCCTTTCATGAACAACTATGGCTACACCTTC. It encodes CASSSPFMNNYGYTF.

V usage is TRBV6-1 and J usage is TRBJ2-3; 12 positions match TRBD2. Germline CDR1 and CDR2: MNHNS and SASEGT. V shed 6 bases and J 2 bases; nucleotides not matched to a gene: 9. There are 17 residues in the CDR3. This CDR3 reads CASRRTLAGGPTDTQYF. The DNA for the CDR3 is TGTGCCAGCAGGCGTACCCTAGCGGGGGGGCCCACAGATACGCAGTATTTT.

The rearrangement links TRBV9 to TRBJ2-1, with 7 nucleotides matching TRBD1. The J segment lost 5 bases and the V segment lost 4 bases, leaving 12 bases of the junction unmatched. The length of the CDR3 is 16 residues. Germline CDR1 and CDR2: SGDLS and YYNGEE. CDR3 coding DNA: TGTGCCAGCAGCACCCAGGGGGTAGTCAGTCACAATGAGCAGTTCTTC. Translated: CASSTQGVVSHNEQFF.

V usage is TRBV5-1 and J usage is TRBJ2-1; 9 nucleotides agree with TRBD2. V shed 0 bases and J 5 bases; nucleotides not matched to a gene: 3. This CDR3 spans 15 amino acids. CDR1 SGHRS and CDR2 YFSETQ come from the germline V gene. The CDR3 DNA follows: TGCGCCAGCAGCTTGGGTAGCGGGAGCCACAATGAGCAGTTCTTC. Amino acid sequence: CASSLGSGSHNEQFF.

This clonotype was counted only a few times. CDR3 DNA sequence: TGCGCCACTAGGACAGGGGGCCAAGAGACCCAGTACTTC. Its translation: CATRTGGQETQYF. This chain joins TRBV5-1 and TRBJ2-5, with 10 bases identical to TRBD1. The CDR3 spans 13 residues. Losses at the gene ends were 9 bases for V and 1 base for J; bases not matched to a gene: 3. Germline V gene data show CDR1 as SGHRS and CDR2 as YFSETQ.

In its sample, this clonotype was seen a few times. This chain connects TRBV28 to TRBJ2-7; weak D call: TRBD2 (5 bases). The CDR3 is made up of 13 amino acids. Germline CDR1 is MDHEN and CDR2 is SYDVKM. The V and J ends lost 7 bases and 4 bases respectively, with 14 bases between them. The CDR3 DNA sequence: TGTGCCAGCATTTCCGGGAAGCGGTACGAGCAGTACTTC. It codes for CASISGKRYEQYF. Full variable domain (remainder filled in from reference TRBV28 and TRBJ2-7): DVKVTQSSRYLVKRTGEKVFLECVQDMDHENMFWYRQDPGLGLRLIYFSYDVKMKEKGDIPEGYSVSREKKERFSLILESASTNQTSMYLCASISGKRYEQYFGPGTRLTVT.

The rearrangement joins TRBV28 to TRBJ2-1; 10 positions match TRBD2. Germline V gene data show CDR1 as MDHEN and CDR2 as SYDVKM. Trimming removed 6 bases from V and 9 bases from J; junction bases left unmatched: 11. The CDR3 is made up of 15 amino acids. CDR3 bases: TGTGCCAGCAGCCCAGGACTAGCGGAGGGCCGTGAGCAGTTCTTC. It yields the protein CASSPGLAEGREQFF. Using reference TRBV28 and TRBJ2-1 for the parts outside the CDR3, the full variable domain is DVKVTQSSRYLVKRTGEKVFLECVQDMDHENMFWYRQDPGLGLRLIYFSYDVKMKEKGDIPEGYSVSREKKERFSLILESASTNQTSMYLCASSPGLAEGREQFFGPGTRLTVL.

This clonotype came up a few times. The chain combines TRBV12-3 or TRBV12-4 with TRBJ2-2; 7 nucleotides line up with TRBD2. CDR3 length: 16 amino acids. J gave up 5 bases and V 2 bases, and 8 bases lay outside the gene matches. The CDR3 nucleotides are TGTGCCAGCAGTTTACCGGGCGGGAGTTGGACCGGGGAGCTGTTTTTT. This encodes CASSLPGGSWTGELFF.